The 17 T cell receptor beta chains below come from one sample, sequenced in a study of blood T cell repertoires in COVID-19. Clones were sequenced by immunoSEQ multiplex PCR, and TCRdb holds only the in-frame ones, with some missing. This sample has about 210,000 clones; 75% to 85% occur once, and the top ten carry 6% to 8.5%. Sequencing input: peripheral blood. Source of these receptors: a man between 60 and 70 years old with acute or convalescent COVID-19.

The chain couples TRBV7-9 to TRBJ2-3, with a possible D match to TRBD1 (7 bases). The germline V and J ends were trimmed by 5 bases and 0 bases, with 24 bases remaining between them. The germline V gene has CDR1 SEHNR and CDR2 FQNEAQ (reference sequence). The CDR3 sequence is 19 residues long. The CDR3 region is CASSRSAIQGGYSTDTQYF. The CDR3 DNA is TGTGCCAGCAGCCGTAGTGCGATCCAGGGGGGCTATAGCACAGATACGCAGTATTTT.

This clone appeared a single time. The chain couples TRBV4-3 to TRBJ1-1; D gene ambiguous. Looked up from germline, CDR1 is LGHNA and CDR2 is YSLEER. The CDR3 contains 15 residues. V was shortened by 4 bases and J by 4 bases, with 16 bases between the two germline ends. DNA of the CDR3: TGCGCCAGCAGCCTACTGGGAGTTGGGTCCACTGAAGCTTTCTTT. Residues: CASSLLGVGSTEAFF.

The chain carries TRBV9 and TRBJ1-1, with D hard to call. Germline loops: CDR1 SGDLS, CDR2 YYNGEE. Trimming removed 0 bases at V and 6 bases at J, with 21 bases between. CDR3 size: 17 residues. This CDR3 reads CASSVGVRVGVEAEAFF. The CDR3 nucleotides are TGTGCCAGCAGCGTAGGAGTCCGGGTCGGGGTAGAAGCTGAAGCTTTCTTT. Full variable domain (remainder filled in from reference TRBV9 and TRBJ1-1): DSGVTQTPKHLITATGQRVTLRCSPRSGDLSVYWYQQSLDQGLQFLIQYYNGEERAKGNILERFSAQQFPDLHSELNLSSLELGDSALYFCASSVGVRVGVEAEAFFGQGTRLTVV.

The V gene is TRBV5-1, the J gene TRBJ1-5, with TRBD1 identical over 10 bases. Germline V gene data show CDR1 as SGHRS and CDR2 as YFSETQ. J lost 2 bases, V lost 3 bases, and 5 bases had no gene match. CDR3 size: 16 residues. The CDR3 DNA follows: TGCGCCAGCAGCTGGGGACAGGGGATGGGCAATCAGCCCCAGCATTTT. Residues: CASSWGQGMGNQPQHF.

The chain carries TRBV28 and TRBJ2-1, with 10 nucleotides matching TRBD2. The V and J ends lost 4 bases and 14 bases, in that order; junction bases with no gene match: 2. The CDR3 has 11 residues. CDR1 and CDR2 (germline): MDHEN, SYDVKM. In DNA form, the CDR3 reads TGTGCCAGCAGTTATGGGACTAGCGAGTTCTTC. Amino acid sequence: CASSYGTSEFF.

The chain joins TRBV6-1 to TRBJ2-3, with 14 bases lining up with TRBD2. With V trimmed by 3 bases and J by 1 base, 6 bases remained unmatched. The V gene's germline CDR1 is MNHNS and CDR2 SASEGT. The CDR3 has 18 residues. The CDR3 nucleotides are TGTGCCAGCAGTGATCCGGGACTAGCGGGAGAGGGCACAGATACGCAGTATTTT. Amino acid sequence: CASSDPGLAGEGTDTQYF.

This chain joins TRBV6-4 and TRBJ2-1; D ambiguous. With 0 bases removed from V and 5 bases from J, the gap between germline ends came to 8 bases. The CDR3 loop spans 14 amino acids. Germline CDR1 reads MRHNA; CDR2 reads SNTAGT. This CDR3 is CASSDSPENNEQFF. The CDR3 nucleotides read TGTGCCAGCAGTGACTCTCCCGAGAACAATGAGCAGTTCTTC.

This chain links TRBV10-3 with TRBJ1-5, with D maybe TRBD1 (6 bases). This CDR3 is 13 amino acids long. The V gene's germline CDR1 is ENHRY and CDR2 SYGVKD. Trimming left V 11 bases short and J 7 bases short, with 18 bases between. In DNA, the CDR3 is TGTGCCTCTACCCAGGGGCAAGGCCAGCCCCAGCATTTT. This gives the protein CASTQGQGQPQHF.

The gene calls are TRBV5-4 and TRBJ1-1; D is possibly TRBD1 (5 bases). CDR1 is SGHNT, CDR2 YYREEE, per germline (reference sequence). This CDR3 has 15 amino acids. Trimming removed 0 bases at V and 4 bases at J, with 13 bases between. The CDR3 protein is CASSLGGESGTEAFF. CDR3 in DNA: TGTGCCAGCAGCTTGGGGGGGGAGTCGGGCACTGAAGCTTTCTTT. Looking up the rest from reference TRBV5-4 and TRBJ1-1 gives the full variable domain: ETGVTQSPTHLIKTRGQQVTLRCSSQSGHNTVSWYQQALGQGPQFIFQYYREEENGRGNFPPRFSGLQFPNYSSELNVNALELDDSALYLCASSLGGESGTEAFFGQGTRLTVV.

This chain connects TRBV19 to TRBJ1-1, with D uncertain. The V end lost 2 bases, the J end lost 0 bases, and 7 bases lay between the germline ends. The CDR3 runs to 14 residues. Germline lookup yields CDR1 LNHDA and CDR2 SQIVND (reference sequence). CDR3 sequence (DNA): TGTGCCAGTAGTATACGAGAGATGAACACTGAAGCTTTCTTT. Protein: CASSIREMNTEAFF.

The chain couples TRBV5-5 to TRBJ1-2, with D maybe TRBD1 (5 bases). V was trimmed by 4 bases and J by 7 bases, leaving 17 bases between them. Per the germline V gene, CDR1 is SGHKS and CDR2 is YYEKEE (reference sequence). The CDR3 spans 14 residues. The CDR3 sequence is CASSPPGGVFGYTF. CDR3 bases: TGTGCCAGCAGCCCCCCGGGGGGGGTCTTTGGCTACACCTTC.

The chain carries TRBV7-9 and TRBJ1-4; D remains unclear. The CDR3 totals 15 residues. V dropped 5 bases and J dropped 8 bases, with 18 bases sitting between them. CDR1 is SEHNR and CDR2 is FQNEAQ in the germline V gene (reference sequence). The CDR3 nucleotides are TGTGCCAGCAGCCCGGGCGACGTCGCGGGGGAAAAACTGTTTTTT. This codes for CASSPGDVAGEKLFF. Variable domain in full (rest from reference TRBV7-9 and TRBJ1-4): DTGVSQNPRHKITKRGQNVTFRCDPISEHNRLYWYRQTLGQGPEFLTYFQNEAQLEKSRLLSDRFSAERPKGSFSTLEIQRTEQGDSAMYLCASSPGDVAGEKLFFGSGTQLSVL.

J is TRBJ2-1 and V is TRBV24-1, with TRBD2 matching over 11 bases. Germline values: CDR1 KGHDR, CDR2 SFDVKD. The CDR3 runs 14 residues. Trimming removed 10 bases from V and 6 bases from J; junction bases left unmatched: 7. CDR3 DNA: TGTGCCACTGGTAGCGGGGGGGCCACCAATGAGCAGTTCTTC. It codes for CATGSGGATNEQFF.

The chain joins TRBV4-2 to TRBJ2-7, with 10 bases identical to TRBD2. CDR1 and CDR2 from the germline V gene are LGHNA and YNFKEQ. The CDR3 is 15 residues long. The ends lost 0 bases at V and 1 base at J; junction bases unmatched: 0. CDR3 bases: TGTGCCAGCAGCCAAGATAGCGGGGGGTCCTACGAGCAGTACTTC. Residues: CASSQDSGGSYEQYF.

The CDR3 DNA reads TGTGCCTGGAGTCCGAGGCAGTCCACAGATACGCAGTATTTT. Its translation is CAWSPRQSTDTQYF. The rearrangement uses TRBV30 and TRBJ2-3; D is undetermined. Trimming removed 2 bases at V and 2 bases at J, with 11 bases between. Germline V gene sequence: CDR1 GTSNPN, CDR2 SVGIG (reference sequence). The CDR3 has 14 amino acids. The full variable domain, in which reference TRBV30 and TRBJ2-3 provide the parts outside the CDR3, is SQTIHQWPATLVQPVGSPLSLECTVEGTSNPNLYWYRQAAGRGLQLLFYSVGIGQISSEVPQNLSASRPQDRQFILSSKKLLLSDSGFYLCAWSPRQSTDTQYFGPGTRLTVL.

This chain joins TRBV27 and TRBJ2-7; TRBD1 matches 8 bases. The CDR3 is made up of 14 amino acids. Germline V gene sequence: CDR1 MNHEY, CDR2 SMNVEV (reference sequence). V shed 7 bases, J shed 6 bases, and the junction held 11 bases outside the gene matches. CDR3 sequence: CASTTYRGSSEQYF. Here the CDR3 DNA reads TGTGCCAGCACGACCTACAGGGGGTCTAGCGAGCAGTACTTC.

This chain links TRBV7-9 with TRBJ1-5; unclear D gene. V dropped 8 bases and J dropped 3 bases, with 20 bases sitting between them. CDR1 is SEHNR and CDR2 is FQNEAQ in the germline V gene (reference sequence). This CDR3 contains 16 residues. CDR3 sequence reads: CASAPLPGGFNQPQHF. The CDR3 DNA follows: TGTGCCAGCGCCCCCCTGCCGGGAGGCTTCAATCAGCCCCAGCATTTT.